This T cell receptor (beta chain) was sequenced in a study of blood T cell repertoires in COVID-19. Study background: Spain, Italy and the United States supplied samples that represented acute and convalescent COVID-19. PBMCs, B-cell-depleted T cells, or T cells provided the cDNA or gDNA that made up the material.

As originally analysed: Using reference gene primer amplification, nucleated cell counts were estimated. Only in-frame clones appear in the TCRdb table, and some are missing; sequencing was by immunoSEQ multiplex PCR. For V, J and clone size, that table is used; D and trimming come from the DNA. The data hold hundreds of thousands of clones, with just over 85% observed a single time. Trimming removed 4 bases from V and 3 bases from J; junction bases left unmatched: 3. CDR1 and CDR2 (germline): SGHTA, FQGNSA. CDR3 size: 13 residues. This clone was recorded once. The clonotype was recovered from a woman under 40 with active or convalescent COVID-19. This chain connects TRBV7-2 to TRBJ2-7, with 7 bases lining up with TRBD2. Sequencing was performed on peripheral blood. The CDR3 spells CASSYSGIYEQYF. CDR3 in DNA: TGTGCCAGCAGCTACAGCGGGATCTACGAGCAGTACTTC.